These 2 T cell receptor beta chains were all obtained from the same sample, sequenced in a study of post-analysis software for immune sequencing data. Study observations and caveats: Four to six TRBV segments (TRBV5-6, TRBV5-1 and TRBV20-1 among them) occurred more frequently in patients than in controls.

These receptors are not linked to any known antigen. Carried by the TCR beta cDNA libraries were unique molecular identifiers. One entry per CDR3 protein, called by TCRdb with MiXCR from the PCR reads. The table lists approximately 350,000 distinct CDR3 sequences, less than 35% of them singletons, with around an eighth in the top ten. Sequencing was carried out using blood. The origin of the receptors is a girl aged 10-17 years with multiple sclerosis.

As concerns this clonotype: One end of the junction varies from germline; a read error may be responsible. Written as DNA, the CDR3 is TGTGCCGGCAGTTACTCCAGGGTTAAGGGGGATGGCTACACCTTC. This codes for CAGSYSRVKGDGYTF. The gene calls are TRBV6-6 and TRBJ1-2; the D gene is possibly TRBD1 (6 bases). In germline, CDR1 is MNHNY, CDR2 SVGAGI (reference sequence). This CDR3 comprises 15 residues.

V usage is TRBV7-2 and J usage is TRBJ2-3; maybe TRBD1 (5 bases). Germline CDR1 and CDR2: SGHTA and FQGNSA. This CDR3 has 14 amino acids. V gave up 4 bases and J gave up 10 bases, with 18 bases separating them. CDR3: CASSSRTHQGAQYF. CDR3 in DNA: TGTGCCAGCAGCTCACGGACACACCAAGGGGCGCAGTATTTT.